The 25 T cell receptor beta chains presented below share a single source sample, sequenced in a study of cytomegalovirus exposure and HLA in healthy donors. Amplification used 60 Vbeta primers and 13 Jbeta primers. The protocol was immunoSEQ multiplex PCR, while the TCRdb copy is restricted to in-frame clones and leaves out a portion. The data contain around 150,000 clones, around 86% of them seen just once; the ten biggest clones take up around 8.1%. Specimen: PBMCs. These receptors all come from a woman aged 45-60 years in good health and CMV-seropositive.

The chain is built from TRBV27 and TRBJ1-6; TRBD1 is a possible D gene (6 bases). Germline CDR1 and CDR2: MNHEY and SMNVEV (reference sequence). Trimming took off 2 bases at V and 0 bases at J, with 17 bases between the two ends. This CDR3 contains 19 residues. The CDR3 loop reads CASSLRDPQGSSYNSPLHF. DNA for the CDR3: TGTGCCAGCAGTTTAAGAGACCCACAGGGCAGCTCCTATAATTCACCCCTCCACTTT.

The DNA for the CDR3 is TGTGCCAGTACCGGCTACGACAGGGGTGGGGGCAATCAGCCCCAGCATTTT. Translation gives CASTGYDRGGGNQPQHF. The chain employs TRBV19 and TRBJ1-5; 8 bases are a match to TRBD1. Losses at the gene ends were 7 bases for V and 2 bases for J; bases not matched to a gene: 13. This CDR3 region has 17 residues. Germline V lookup: CDR1 LNHDA, CDR2 SQIVND (reference sequence).

V gene TRBV27 combines with J gene TRBJ1-2; D unresolved. The CDR3 extends over 14 amino acids. Trimming left V 0 bases short and J 2 bases short, with 7 bases between. Germline V lookup: CDR1 MNHEY, CDR2 SMNVEV (reference sequence). In DNA, the CDR3 is TGTGCCAGCAGTTTATCAGGAGGGAACTATGGCTACACCTTC. Its protein is CASSLSGGNYGYTF.

V is TRBV5-4 and J is TRBJ2-2; D is possibly TRBD2 (5 bases). CDR1 is SGHNT and CDR2 is YYREEE in the germline V gene (reference sequence). The CDR3 has 12 amino acids. Trimming pared 4 bases from V and 8 bases from J, leaving 9 bases between. The CDR3 protein is CASSRTGGELFF. CDR3 in DNA: TGTGCCAGCAGCCGGACTGGGGGGGAGCTGTTTTTT.

The chain has TRBV4-3 and TRBJ2-3, with D perhaps TRBD2 (5 bases). Trimming removed 3 bases from V and 6 bases from J, with 25 bases in between. CDR1 and CDR2 from the germline V gene are LGHNA and YSLEER. The CDR3 is 18 amino acids. The CDR3 bases are TGCGCCAGCAGCCACGACGGCCCTTTGGACTCTGGTAGGGATACGCAGTATTTT. Its protein is CASSHDGPLDSGRDTQYF.

For the CDR3, the DNA is TGTGCCAGCTCACCTGCTCGGTCCTCGAACTACGAGCAGTACTTC. Translated: CASSPARSSNYEQYF. This chain connects TRBV18 to TRBJ2-7; D is unclear. Trimming took 3 bases from V and 3 from J, leaving 15 bases between them. The CDR3 runs to 15 residues. From germline, CDR1 is KGHSH and CDR2 LQKENI.

The sample holds one count of this clone. For the CDR3, the DNA is TGTGCCAGCAGTGATTGGGCAGGGCGAGGCTACACCTTC. This translates into CASSDWAGRGYTF. V is TRBV6-4 and J is TRBJ1-2; a weak D match, TRBD1 (5 bases). Per the germline V gene, CDR1 is MRHNA and CDR2 is SNTAGT. The CDR3 covers 13 residues. V lost 3 bases and J lost 8, with 13 bases in between.

V is TRBV5-1 and J is TRBJ2-5; 14 bases fit TRBD2. The germline V gene encodes CDR1 SGHRS and CDR2 YFSETQ. V trimming: 4 bases; J trimming: 5 bases; junction bases outside the gene matches: 7. The CDR3 sequence is 16 residues long. CDR3 in amino acids: CASSAWTSGRLETQYF. CDR3 nucleotides: TGCGCCAGCAGCGCCTGGACTAGCGGGAGGTTGGAGACCCAGTACTTC.

V gene TRBV6-1 combines with J gene TRBJ2-4, with 11 nucleotides matching TRBD2. With V trimmed by 4 bases and J by 4 bases, 9 bases remained unmatched. Germline loops: CDR1 MNHNS, CDR2 SASEGT. The CDR3 is 17 amino acids. The DNA of the CDR3 is TGTGCCAGCAGTGGGGTAGCGGGAGGGCCCACAAAAAACATTCAGTACTTC. Translation gives CASSGVAGGPTKNIQYF.

This chain connects TRBV6-1 to TRBJ2-7; 7 bases align to TRBD1. The J segment lost 0 bases and the V segment lost 3 bases, leaving 5 bases of the junction unmatched. The germline V gene has CDR1 MNHNS and CDR2 SASEGT. The CDR3 covers 15 residues. DNA of the CDR3: TGTGCCAGCAGTGATGTTGGACAGGCCTCCTACGAGCAGTACTTC. This translates into CASSDVGQASYEQYF.

This chain uses TRBV13 with TRBJ2-1; 8 nucleotides align to TRBD1. In germline, CDR1 is PRHDT, CDR2 FYEKMQ (reference sequence). The CDR3 consists of 16 residues. V gave up 5 bases and J gave up 4 bases; unmatched junction bases: 10. The CDR3 sequence: CASSPPTGGNYNEQFF. DNA for the CDR3: TGTGCCAGCAGCCCCCCTACAGGGGGAAATTACAATGAGCAGTTCTTC.

The chain links TRBV10-3 to TRBJ1-1, with TRBD1 matching 7 bases. Germline V lookup: CDR1 ENHRY, CDR2 SYGVKD. The junction had 13 bases not matched to a gene; V was cut back by 0 bases and J by 12 bases. The CDR3 consists of 15 residues. The CDR3: CAISESRTGGHKTFF. The CDR3 nucleotides are TGTGCCATCAGTGAGTCGCGGACAGGAGGACACAAAACTTTCTTT.

The gene calls are TRBV5-1 and TRBJ1-5; the match to TRBD1 covers 9 bases. This CDR3 is 15 amino acids long. CDR1 and CDR2 (germline): SGHRS, YFSETQ. After removal of 2 bases from V and 7 bases from J, the junction contained 7 bases not matched to a gene. The CDR3: CASSLQGAGDQPQHF. The CDR3 nucleotides read TGCGCCAGCAGCTTACAGGGGGCCGGGGACCAGCCCCAGCATTTT.

This rearrangement joins TRBV5-5 to TRBJ2-7, with D possibly TRBD2 on 7 matching bases. V gave up 4 bases and J gave up 5 bases, with 19 bases separating them. Germline CDR1 and CDR2: SGHKS and YYEKEE (reference sequence). The CDR3 length is 15 residues. The CDR3 nucleotides read TGTGCCAGCAGCCGGGGGGCCAGGGGAAGCGACGAGCAGTACTTC. This codes for CASSRGARGSDEQYF. The full variable domain, its missing parts supplied by reference TRBV5-5 and TRBJ2-7, is DAGVTQSPTHLIKTRGQQVTLRCSPISGHKSVSWYQQVLGQGPQFIFQYYEKEERGRGNFPDRFSARQFPNYSSELNVNALLLGDSALYLCASSRGARGSDEQYFGPGTRLTVT.

V and J are TRBV29-1 and TRBJ2-3; 9 nucleotides line up with TRBD2. CDR3 length equals 18 residues. From germline, CDR1 is SQVTM and CDR2 ANQGSEA. V shed 0 bases, J shed 5 bases, and the junction held 15 bases outside the gene matches. The CDR3 is CSVEEGRPASGNLDTQYF. The CDR3 DNA reads TGCAGCGTTGAAGAAGGTCGGCCCGCTAGCGGGAATTTAGATACGCAGTATTTT.

The gene calls are TRBV29-1 and TRBJ1-2; 7 positions agree with TRBD1. The CDR3 runs 13 residues. CDR1 and CDR2 from the germline V gene are SQVTM and ANQGSEA. The V segment lost 4 bases and the J segment 5 bases; nucleotides outside the gene matches: 7. Here the CDR3 reads CSVGGTVRYGYTF. The CDR3 nucleotides read TGCAGCGTTGGGGGGACAGTTAGGTATGGCTACACCTTC.

V and J are TRBV6-5 and TRBJ2-7; TRBD2 agrees at 8 bases. This CDR3 has 16 amino acids. CDR1 and CDR2 (germline): MNHEY, SVGAGI. V was clipped by 0 bases and J by 4 bases; unmatched bases: 8. The CDR3 DNA sequence: TGTGCCAGCAGTTACTCGATCGGGACTAGAGGTTACGAGCAGTACTTC. It yields the protein CASSYSIGTRGYEQYF.

This rearrangement joins TRBV15 to TRBJ2-1, with 8 nucleotides matching TRBD2. V was clipped by 8 bases and J by 4 bases; unmatched bases: 7. This CDR3 region has 14 residues. Germline V gives CDR1 LNHNV, CDR2 YYDKDF (reference sequence). CDR3 DNA sequence: TGTGCCACCGGTAGCGGGGCCTTTTACAATGAGCAGTTCTTC. This encodes CATGSGAFYNEQFF.

The chain uses TRBV11-2 and TRBJ2-7; D not certain. The germline V and J ends were trimmed by 0 bases and 7 bases, with 16 bases remaining between them. Looked up from germline, CDR1 is SGHAT and CDR2 is FQNNGV. This CDR3 has 15 residues. DNA for the CDR3: TGTGCCAGCAGCTTAGATGTTGTAGCCCTAGGAGAGCAGTACTTC. Amino acids: CASSLDVVALGEQYF. The full variable domain, in which reference TRBV11-2 and TRBJ2-7 provide the parts outside the CDR3, is EAGVAQSPRYKIIEKRQSVAFWCNPISGHATLYWYQQILGQGPKLLIQFQNNGVVDDSQLPKDRFSAERLKGVDSTLKIQPAKLEDSAVYLCASSLDVVALGEQYFGPGTRLTVT.

The table lists this clone with a few counts. J is TRBJ2-3 and V is TRBV6-1, with D possibly being TRBD2 (6 bases). CDR3 length: 15 amino acids. The germline V gene encodes CDR1 MNHNS and CDR2 SASEGT. The V gene lost 2 bases and the J gene lost 3 bases, with 12 bases spanning the gap. CDR3 residues: CASSEMMGGTDTQYF. The CDR3 DNA is TGTGCCAGCAGTGAAATGATGGGGGGAACAGATACGCAGTATTTT.

The genes are TRBV6-6 and TRBJ1-4, with 7 bases that match TRBD1. CDR3 length: 16 residues. Germline CDR1 is MNHNY and CDR2 is SVGAGI (reference sequence). Trimming took 6 bases from V and 3 from J; bases not matched to a gene: 10. The CDR3 protein is CASSSRTGRPNEKLFF. CDR3 in DNA: TGTGCCAGCAGCTCCCGGACAGGACGCCCTAATGAAAAACTGTTTTTT.

Comment on this clone: Mismatch with germline at one junction end may stem from a read error. The rearrangement uses TRBV14 and TRBJ1-5; D is undetermined. CDR3 length equals 14 residues. Germline CDR1 reads SGHDN; CDR2 reads FVKESK. In DNA, the CDR3 is TGTGCCAGCAGCCAAGAAGTCATAGAGGACTGCGTCACTTTT. Translating it yields CASSQEVIEDCVTF.

The V and J genes are TRBV19 and TRBJ2-3; D remains ambiguous. CDR3 length: 14 amino acids. V lost 4 bases and J 0 bases, leaving 8 bases between the germline ends. The V gene's germline CDR1 is LNHDA and CDR2 SQIVND (reference sequence). The CDR3 bases are TGTGCCAGTAGTAAAACGACTAGCACAGATACGCAGTATTTT. Its translation: CASSKTTSTDTQYF.

The CDR3 region has the DNA TGTGCCAGCAGCTCGTTCCGGGACAGGGGAATGAATGCGAAGTCACCCCTCCACTTT. Protein sequence: CASSSFRDRGMNAKSPLHF. The chain uses TRBV11-2 and TRBJ1-6, with 10 bases lining up with TRBD1. The CDR3 loop spans 19 amino acids. Germline-derived CDR1 and CDR2 are SGHAT and FQNNGV. After removal of 4 bases from V and 10 bases from J, the junction contained 19 bases not matched to a gene.

The chain joins TRBV30 to TRBJ2-3; D is undetermined. V lost 0 bases to trimming and J lost 3 bases, with 7 bases between them. The CDR3 runs to 13 residues. The germline gives CDR1 GTSNPN, CDR2 SVGIG (reference sequence). CDR3 sequence (DNA): TGTGCCTGGAGTGTACGGTTAACAGATACGCAGTATTTT. Protein sequence: CAWSVRLTDTQYF.